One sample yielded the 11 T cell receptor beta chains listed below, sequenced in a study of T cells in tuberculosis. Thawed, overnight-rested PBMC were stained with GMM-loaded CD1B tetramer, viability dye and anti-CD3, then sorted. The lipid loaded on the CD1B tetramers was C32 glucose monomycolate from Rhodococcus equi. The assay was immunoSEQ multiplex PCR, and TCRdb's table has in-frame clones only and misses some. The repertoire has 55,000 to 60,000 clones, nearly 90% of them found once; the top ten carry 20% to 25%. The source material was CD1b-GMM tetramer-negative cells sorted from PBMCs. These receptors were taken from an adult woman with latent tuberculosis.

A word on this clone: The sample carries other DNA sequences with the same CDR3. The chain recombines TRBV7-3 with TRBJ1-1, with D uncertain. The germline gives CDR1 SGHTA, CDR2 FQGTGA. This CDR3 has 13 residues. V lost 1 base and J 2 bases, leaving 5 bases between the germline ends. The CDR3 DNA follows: TGTGCCAGCAGCTTAATGACAAACACTGAAGCTTTCTTT. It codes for CASSLMTNTEAFF.

CDR3 bases: TGTGCCAGCAGCCAAGGGACAGGGGGCGGGGATGAAAAACTGTTTTTT. Protein: CASSQGTGGGDEKLFF. This chain uses TRBV4-2 with TRBJ1-4; 11 bases line up with TRBD1. Germline CDR1 reads LGHNA; CDR2 reads YNFKEQ. The length of the CDR3 is 16 residues. V lost 1 base and J lost 6; bases outside the gene matches: 4.

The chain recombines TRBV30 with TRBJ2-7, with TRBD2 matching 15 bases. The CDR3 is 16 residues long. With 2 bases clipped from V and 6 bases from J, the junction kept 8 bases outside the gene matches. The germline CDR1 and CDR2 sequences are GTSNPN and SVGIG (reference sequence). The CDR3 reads CAWSLGTSGGPLEQYF. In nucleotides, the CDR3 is TGTGCCTGGAGTCTTGGGACTAGCGGGGGGCCCCTCGAGCAGTACTTC.

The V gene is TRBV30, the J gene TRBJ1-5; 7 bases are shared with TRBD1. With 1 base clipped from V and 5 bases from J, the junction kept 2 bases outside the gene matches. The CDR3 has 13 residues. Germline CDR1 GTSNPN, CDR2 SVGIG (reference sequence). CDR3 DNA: TGTGCCTGGAGTGGTCAGGGGGATCAGCCCCAGCATTTT. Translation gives CAWSGQGDQPQHF.

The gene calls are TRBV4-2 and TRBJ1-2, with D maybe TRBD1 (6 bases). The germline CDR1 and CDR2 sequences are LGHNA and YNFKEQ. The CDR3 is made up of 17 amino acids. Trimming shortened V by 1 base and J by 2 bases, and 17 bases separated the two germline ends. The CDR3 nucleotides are TGTGCCAGCAGCCAAGGGTGGGTCAGGGGCTCCAACTATGGCTACACCTTC. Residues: CASSQGWVRGSNYGYTF.

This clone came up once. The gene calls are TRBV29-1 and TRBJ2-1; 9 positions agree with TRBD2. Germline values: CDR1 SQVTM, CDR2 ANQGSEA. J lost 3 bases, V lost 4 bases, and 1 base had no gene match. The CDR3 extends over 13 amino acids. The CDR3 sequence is CSVVRGGYNEQFF. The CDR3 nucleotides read TGCAGCGTTGTGCGGGGGGGCTACAATGAGCAGTTCTTC.

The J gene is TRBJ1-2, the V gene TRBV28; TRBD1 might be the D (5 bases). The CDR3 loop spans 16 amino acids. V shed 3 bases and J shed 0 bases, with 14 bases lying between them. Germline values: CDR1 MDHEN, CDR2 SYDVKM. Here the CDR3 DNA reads TGTGCCAGCAGTTTCCCAGGGCTAACCTCTAACTATGGCTACACCTTC. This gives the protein CASSFPGLTSNYGYTF.

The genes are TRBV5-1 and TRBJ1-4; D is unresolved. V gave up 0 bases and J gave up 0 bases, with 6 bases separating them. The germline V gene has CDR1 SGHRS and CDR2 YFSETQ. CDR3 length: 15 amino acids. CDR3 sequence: CASSLGGATNEKLFF. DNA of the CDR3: TGCGCCAGCAGCTTGGGAGGCGCAACTAATGAAAAACTGTTTTTT. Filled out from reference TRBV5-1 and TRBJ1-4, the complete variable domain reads KAGVTQTPRYLIKTRGQQVTLSCSPISGHRSVSWYQQTPGQGLQFLFEYFSETQRNKGNFPGRFSGRQFSNSRSEMNVSTLELGDSALYLCASSLGGATNEKLFFGSGTQLSVL.

Here the CDR3 reads CASSSMLTGSSEQFF. CDR3 sequence (DNA): TGTGCCAGCAGCTCGATGCTGACAGGGTCAAGCGAGCAGTTCTTC. V gene TRBV13 combines with J gene TRBJ2-1, with 7 nucleotides matching TRBD1. The CDR3 is 15 residues long. J lost 10 bases, V lost 4 bases, and 13 bases had no gene match. Germline V gene data show CDR1 as PRHDT and CDR2 as FYEKMQ (reference sequence). The entire variable domain, with the rest obtained from reference TRBV13 and TRBJ2-1, is as follows: AAGVIQSPRHLIKEKRETATLKCYPIPRHDTVYWYQQGPGQDPQFLISFYEKMQSDKGSIPDRFSAQQFSDYHSELNMSSLELGDSALYFCASSSMLTGSSEQFFGPGTRLTVL.

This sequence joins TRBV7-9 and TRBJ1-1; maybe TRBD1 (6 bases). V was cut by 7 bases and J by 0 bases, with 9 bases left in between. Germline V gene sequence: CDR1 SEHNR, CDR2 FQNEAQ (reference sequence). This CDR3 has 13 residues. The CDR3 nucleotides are TGTGCCAGCATGGACAGACTGAACACTGAAGCTTTCTTT. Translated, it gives CASMDRLNTEAFF.

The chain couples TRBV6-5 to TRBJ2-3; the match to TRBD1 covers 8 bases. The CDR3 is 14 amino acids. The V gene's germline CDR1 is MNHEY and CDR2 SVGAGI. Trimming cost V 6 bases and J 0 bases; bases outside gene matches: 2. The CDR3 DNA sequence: TGTGCCAGCAGCAGACAGGGGAGCACAGATACGCAGTATTTT. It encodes CASSRQGSTDTQYF.